Shown below are 3 T cell receptor beta chains from a single sample sequenced in a study of shared clonotypes between healthy human individuals. Assay: immunoSEQ multiplex PCR; the TCRdb copy retains only in-frame clones and omits some. The sample has approximately 710,000 clones, less than 95% seen once. The sequenced sample consisted of memory CD8+ T cells from PBMCs. Subset reported: CD45RO+ cells pooled with CCR7-negative TemRA cells. The receptors come from a man aged 18 to 30 in good health. Some clones in this sample may be carry-over from other donors' samples.

V usage is TRBV4-2 and J usage is TRBJ1-1; a weak D match, TRBD1 (5 bases). CDR1 is LGHNA, CDR2 YNFKEQ, per germline. V was trimmed by 3 bases and J by 4 bases, leaving 12 bases between them. CDR3 length equals 14 residues. The CDR3 reads CASSQAQGITEAFF. The DNA for the CDR3 is TGTGCCAGCAGCCAGGCGCAGGGAATCACTGAAGCTTTCTTT.

V is TRBV4-2 and J is TRBJ2-1; maybe TRBD2 (6 bases). The germline V gene has CDR1 LGHNA and CDR2 YNFKEQ. CDR3 length equals 15 residues. Trimming shortened V by 0 bases and J by 5 bases, and 11 bases separated the two germline ends. The CDR3 sequence: CASSQELGGNNEQFF. The CDR3 region has the DNA TGTGCCAGCAGCCAAGAACTTGGCGGGAACAATGAGCAGTTCTTC.

The V and J genes are TRBV4-1 and TRBJ1-2; D gene uncertain. This CDR3 has 13 residues. Trimming removed 1 base at V and 8 bases at J, with 11 bases between. Germline V gene sequence: CDR1 MGHRA, CDR2 YSYEKL. The CDR3 region has the DNA TGCGCCAGCAGCCAAGGTGCGACTTCGGGCTACACCTTC. Translating it yields CASSQGATSGYTF.